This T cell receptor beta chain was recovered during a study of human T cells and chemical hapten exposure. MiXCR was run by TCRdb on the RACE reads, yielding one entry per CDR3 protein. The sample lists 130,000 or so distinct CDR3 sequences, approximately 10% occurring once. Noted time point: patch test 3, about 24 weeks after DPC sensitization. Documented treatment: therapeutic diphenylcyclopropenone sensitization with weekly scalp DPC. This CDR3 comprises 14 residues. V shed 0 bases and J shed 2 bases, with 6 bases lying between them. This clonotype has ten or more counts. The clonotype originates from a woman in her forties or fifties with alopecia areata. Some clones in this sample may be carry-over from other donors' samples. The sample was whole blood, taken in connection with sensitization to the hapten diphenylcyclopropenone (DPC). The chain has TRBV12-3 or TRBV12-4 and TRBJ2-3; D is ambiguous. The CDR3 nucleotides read TGTGCCAGCAGTTTAGCGGGTAACACAGATACGCAGTATTTT. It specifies CASSLAGNTDTQYF.